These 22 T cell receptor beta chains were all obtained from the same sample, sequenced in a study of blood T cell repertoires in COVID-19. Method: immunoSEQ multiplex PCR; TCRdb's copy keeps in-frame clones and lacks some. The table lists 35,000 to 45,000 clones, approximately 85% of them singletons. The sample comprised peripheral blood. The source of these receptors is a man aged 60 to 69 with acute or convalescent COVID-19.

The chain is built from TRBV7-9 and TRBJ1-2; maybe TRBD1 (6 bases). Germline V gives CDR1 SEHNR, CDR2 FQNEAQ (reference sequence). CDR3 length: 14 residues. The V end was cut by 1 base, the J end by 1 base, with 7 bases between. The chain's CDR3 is CASSLGTVNYGYTF. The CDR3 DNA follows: TGTGCCAGCAGCTTAGGGACAGTTAACTATGGCTACACCTTC.

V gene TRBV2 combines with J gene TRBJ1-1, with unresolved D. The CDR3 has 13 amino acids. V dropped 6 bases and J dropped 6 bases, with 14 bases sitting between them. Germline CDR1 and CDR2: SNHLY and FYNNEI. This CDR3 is CASSQQSVAEAFF. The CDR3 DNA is TGTGCCAGCAGCCAACAGAGTGTAGCTGAAGCTTTCTTT.

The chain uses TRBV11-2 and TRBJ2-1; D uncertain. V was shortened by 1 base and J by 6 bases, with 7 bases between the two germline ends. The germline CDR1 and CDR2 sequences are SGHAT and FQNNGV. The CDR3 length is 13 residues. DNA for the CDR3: TGTGCCAGCAGCTTAGTCTACAGCAATGAGCAGTTCTTC. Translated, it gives CASSLVYSNEQFF.

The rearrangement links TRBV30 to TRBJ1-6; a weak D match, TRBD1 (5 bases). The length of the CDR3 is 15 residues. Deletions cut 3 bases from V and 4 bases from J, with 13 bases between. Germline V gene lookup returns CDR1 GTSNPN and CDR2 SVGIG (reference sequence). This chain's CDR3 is CAWRHPGGYNSPLHF. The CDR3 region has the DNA TGTGCCTGGAGGCACCCCGGGGGTTATAATTCACCCCTCCACTTT.

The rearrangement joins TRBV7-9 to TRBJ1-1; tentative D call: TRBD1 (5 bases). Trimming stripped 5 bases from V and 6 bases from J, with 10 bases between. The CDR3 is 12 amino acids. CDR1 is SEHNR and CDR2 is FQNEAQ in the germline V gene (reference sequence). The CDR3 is CASSRDRPEAFF. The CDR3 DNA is TGTGCCAGCAGCCGAGACAGACCTGAAGCTTTCTTT.

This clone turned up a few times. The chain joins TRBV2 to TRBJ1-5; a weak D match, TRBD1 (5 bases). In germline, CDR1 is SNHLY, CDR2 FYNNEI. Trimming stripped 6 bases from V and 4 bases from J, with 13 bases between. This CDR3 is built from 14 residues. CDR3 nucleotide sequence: TGTGCCAGCAGCGGGGGGGACCCAAATCAGCCCCAGCATTTT. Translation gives CASSGGDPNQPQHF.

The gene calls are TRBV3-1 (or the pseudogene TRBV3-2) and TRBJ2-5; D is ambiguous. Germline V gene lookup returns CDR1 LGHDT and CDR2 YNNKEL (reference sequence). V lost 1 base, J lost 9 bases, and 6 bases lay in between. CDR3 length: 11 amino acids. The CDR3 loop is CASSQGRAQYF. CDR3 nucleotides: TGTGCCAGCAGCCAAGGCCGGGCCCAGTACTTC.

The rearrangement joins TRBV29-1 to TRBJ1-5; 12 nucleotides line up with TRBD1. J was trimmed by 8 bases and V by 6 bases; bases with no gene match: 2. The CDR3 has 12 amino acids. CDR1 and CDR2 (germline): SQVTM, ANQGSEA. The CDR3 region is CSVGTGGEPQHF. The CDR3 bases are TGCAGCGTGGGGACAGGGGGCGAGCCCCAGCATTTT.

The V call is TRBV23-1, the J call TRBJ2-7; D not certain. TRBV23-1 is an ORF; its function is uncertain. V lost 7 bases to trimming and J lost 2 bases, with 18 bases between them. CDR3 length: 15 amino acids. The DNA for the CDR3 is TGCGCCAGCAATACGATTGGGCAGATAACCTACGAGCAGTACTTC. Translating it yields CASNTIGQITYEQYF.

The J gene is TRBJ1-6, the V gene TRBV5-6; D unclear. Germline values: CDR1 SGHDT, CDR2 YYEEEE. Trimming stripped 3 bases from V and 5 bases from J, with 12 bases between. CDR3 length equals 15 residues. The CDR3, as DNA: TGTGCCAGCAGCTCAGCCCGGAGGGATAATTCACCCCTCCACTTT. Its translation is CASSSARRDNSPLHF.

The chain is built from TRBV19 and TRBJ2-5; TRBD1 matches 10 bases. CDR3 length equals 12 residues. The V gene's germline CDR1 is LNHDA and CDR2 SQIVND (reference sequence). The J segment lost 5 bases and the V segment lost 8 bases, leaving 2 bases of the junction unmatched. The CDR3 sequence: CASGQGVETQYF. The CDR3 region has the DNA TGTGCCAGTGGACAGGGGGTCGAGACCCAGTACTTC. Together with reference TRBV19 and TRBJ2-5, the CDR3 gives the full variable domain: DGGITQSPKYLFRKEGQNVTLSCEQNLNHDAMYWYRQDPGQGLRLIYYSQIVNDFQKGDIAEGYSVSREKKESFPLTVTSAQKNPTAFYLCASGQGVETQYFGPGTRLLVL.

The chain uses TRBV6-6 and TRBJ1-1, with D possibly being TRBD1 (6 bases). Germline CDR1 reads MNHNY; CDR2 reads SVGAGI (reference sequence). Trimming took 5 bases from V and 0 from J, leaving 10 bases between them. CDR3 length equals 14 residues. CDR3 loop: CASSSQGLNTEAFF. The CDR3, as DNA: TGTGCCAGCAGTAGCCAGGGGTTGAACACTGAAGCTTTCTTT.

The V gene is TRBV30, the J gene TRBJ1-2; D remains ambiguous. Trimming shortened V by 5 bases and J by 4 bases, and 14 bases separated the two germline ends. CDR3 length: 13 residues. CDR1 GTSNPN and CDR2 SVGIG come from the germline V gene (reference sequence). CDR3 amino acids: CAWARGAVYGYTF. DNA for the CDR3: TGTGCCTGGGCCAGAGGCGCGGTCTATGGCTACACCTTC.

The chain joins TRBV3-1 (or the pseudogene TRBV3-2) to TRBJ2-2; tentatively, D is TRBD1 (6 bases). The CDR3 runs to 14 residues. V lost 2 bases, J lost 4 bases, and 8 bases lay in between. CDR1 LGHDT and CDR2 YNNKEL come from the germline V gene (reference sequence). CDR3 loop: CASSQPDSTGELFF. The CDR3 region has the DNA TGTGCCAGCAGCCAACCGGACAGCACCGGGGAGCTGTTTTTT.

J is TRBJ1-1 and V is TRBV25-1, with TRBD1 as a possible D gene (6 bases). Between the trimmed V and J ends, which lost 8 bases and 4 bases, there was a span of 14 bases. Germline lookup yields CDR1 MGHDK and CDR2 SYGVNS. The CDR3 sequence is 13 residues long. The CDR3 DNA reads TGTGCCAGCGGAGGACAGTTCGCCACTGAAGCTTTCTTT. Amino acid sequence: CASGGQFATEAFF.

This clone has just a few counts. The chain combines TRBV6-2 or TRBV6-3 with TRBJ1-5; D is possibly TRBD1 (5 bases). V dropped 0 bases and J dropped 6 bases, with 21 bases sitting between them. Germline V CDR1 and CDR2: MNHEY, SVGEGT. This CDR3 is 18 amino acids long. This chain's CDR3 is CASSYSSVWQGNSQPQHF. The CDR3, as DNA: TGTGCCAGCAGTTACTCGAGTGTTTGGCAGGGAAATAGTCAGCCCCAGCATTTT.

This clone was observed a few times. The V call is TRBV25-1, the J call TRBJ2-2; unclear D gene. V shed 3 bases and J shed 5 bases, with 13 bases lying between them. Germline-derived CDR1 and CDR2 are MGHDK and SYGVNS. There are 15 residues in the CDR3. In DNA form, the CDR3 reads TGTGCCAGCAGTGAGGTCGGAGCGAGAACCGGGGAGCTGTTTTTT. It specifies CASSEVGARTGELFF.

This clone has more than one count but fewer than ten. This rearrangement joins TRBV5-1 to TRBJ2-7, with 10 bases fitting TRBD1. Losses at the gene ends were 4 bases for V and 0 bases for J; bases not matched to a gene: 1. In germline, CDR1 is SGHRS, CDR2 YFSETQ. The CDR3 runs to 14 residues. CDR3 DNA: TGCGCCAGCAGCGGACAGGGGGGCTCCTACGAGCAGTACTTC. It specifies CASSGQGGSYEQYF. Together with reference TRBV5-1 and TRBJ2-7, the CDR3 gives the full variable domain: KAGVTQTPRYLIKTRGQQVTLSCSPISGHRSVSWYQQTPGQGLQFLFEYFSETQRNKGNFPGRFSGRQFSNSRSEMNVSTLELGDSALYLCASSGQGGSYEQYFGPGTRLTVT.

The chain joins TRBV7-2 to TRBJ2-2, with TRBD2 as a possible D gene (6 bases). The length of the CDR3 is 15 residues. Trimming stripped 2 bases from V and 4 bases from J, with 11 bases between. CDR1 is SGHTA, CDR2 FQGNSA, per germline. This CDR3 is CASSLHAGPTGELFF. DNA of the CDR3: TGTGCCAGCAGCTTACATGCGGGGCCCACCGGGGAGCTGTTTTTT.

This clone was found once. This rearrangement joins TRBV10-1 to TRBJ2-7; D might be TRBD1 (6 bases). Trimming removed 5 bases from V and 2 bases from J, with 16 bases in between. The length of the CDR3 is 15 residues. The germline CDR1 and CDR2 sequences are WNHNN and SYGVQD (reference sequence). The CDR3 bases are TGCGCCAGCAGTTCCCCGGGACAAGGGGCCTACGAGCAGTACTTC. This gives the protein CASSSPGQGAYEQYF.

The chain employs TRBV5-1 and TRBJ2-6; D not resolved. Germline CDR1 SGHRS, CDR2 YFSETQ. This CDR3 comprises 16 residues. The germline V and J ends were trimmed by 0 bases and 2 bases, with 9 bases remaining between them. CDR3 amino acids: CASSLAHTTGANVLTF. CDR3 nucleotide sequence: TGCGCCAGCAGCTTGGCCCACACGACTGGGGCCAACGTCCTGACTTTC.

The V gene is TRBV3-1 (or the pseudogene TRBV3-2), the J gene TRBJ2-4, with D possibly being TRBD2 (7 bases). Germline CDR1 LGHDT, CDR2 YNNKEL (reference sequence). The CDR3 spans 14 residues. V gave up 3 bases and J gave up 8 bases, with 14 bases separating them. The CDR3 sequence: CASSQTDSGDIQYF. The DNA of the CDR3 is TGTGCCAGCAGCCAGACGGACAGCGGGGACATTCAGTACTTC.